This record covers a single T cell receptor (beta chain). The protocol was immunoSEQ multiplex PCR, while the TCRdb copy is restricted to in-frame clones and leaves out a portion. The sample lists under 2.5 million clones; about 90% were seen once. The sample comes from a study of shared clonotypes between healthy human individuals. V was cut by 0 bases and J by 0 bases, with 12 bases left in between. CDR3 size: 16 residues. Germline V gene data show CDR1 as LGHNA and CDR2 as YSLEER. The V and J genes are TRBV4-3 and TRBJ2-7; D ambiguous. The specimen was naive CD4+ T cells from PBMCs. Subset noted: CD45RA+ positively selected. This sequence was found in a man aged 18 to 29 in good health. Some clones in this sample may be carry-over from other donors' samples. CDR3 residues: CASSQDAGESSYEQYF. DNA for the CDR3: TGCGCCAGCAGCCAAGATGCAGGCGAGAGCTCCTACGAGCAGTACTTC.